These 17 T cell receptor beta chains were sequenced from one sample in a study of beta chain features in type 1 diabetes. The authors reverse transcribed all of the isolated RNA, so sequencing captured expressed TCRB transcripts. The data were produced by immunoSEQ multiplex PCR, yet TCRdb's version contains in-frame clones alone and is incomplete. This table holds 850,000 to 900,000 clones, about 17% found once. Sequencing was carried out using naive CD4+ T cells from blood. The source is a woman under 30 in good health.

A note on this clone: Other nucleotide sequences from this sample produce the same CDR3. The DNA of the CDR3 is TGTGCCAGTAGCCGGGACAGGGGTTACGAGCAGTACTTC. It yields the protein CASSRDRGYEQYF. The chain carries TRBV19 and TRBJ2-7, with TRBD1 identical over 10 bases. The CDR3 is 13 residues long. Trimming took 6 bases from V and 4 from J; bases not matched to a gene: 3. Germline V CDR1 and CDR2: LNHDA, SQIVND (reference sequence).

There are a few counts of this clone. The gene calls are TRBV28 and TRBJ2-4; D gene unclear. The CDR3 totals 14 residues. CDR1 is MDHEN, CDR2 SYDVKM, per germline. The V end was cut by 2 bases, the J end by 2 bases, with 7 bases between. The CDR3 sequence is CASSLRSTKNIQYF. CDR3 sequence (DNA): TGTGCCAGCAGTTTAAGGTCAACCAAAAACATTCAGTACTTC.

J is TRBJ2-2 and V is TRBV27; no firm D call. Trimming took 6 bases from V and 6 from J, leaving 20 bases between them. The CDR3 consists of 16 residues. Germline V lookup: CDR1 MNHEY, CDR2 SMNVEV (reference sequence). The CDR3 sequence: CASRFAAQKGSGELFF. The CDR3 DNA is TGTGCCAGCAGATTTGCGGCCCAGAAGGGCTCCGGGGAGCTGTTTTTT.

This clone occurred a few times. J is TRBJ1-5 and V is TRBV9; the D gene is possibly TRBD1 (6 bases). Trimming stripped 4 bases from V and 6 bases from J, with 17 bases between. There are 15 residues in the CDR3. Germline V gene lookup returns CDR1 SGDLS and CDR2 YYNGEE. The CDR3 reads CASSPSGGPGQPQHF. In DNA, the CDR3 is TGTGCCAGCAGCCCGTCCGGGGGGCCAGGTCAGCCCCAGCATTTT. Using reference TRBV9 and TRBJ1-5 for the parts outside the CDR3, the full variable domain is DSGVTQTPKHLITATGQRVTLRCSPRSGDLSVYWYQQSLDQGLQFLIQYYNGEERAKGNILERFSAQQFPDLHSELNLSSLELGDSALYFCASSPSGGPGQPQHFGDGTRLSIL.

In its sample, this clone was seen a few times. The chain has TRBV7-9 and TRBJ1-1, with TRBD1 matching over 8 bases. The CDR3 runs 15 residues. V shed 6 bases and J 4 bases; nucleotides not matched to a gene: 10. The V gene's germline CDR1 is SEHNR and CDR2 FQNEAQ (reference sequence). The DNA of the CDR3 is TGTGCCAGCAGTTCCTTCAAAGACAGGGGCACTGAAGCTTTCTTT. It codes for CASSSFKDRGTEAFF.

V gene TRBV6-6 combines with J gene TRBJ2-5; no definite D call. Trimming cost V 7 bases and J 5 bases, with 17 bases left between them. CDR1 is MNHNY, CDR2 SVGAGI, per germline (reference sequence). The CDR3 length is 14 residues. DNA for the CDR3: TGTGCCAGCACTAACCGCAGGCGCACGGAGACCCAGTACTTC. The encoded protein is CASTNRRRTETQYF.

Written as DNA, the CDR3 is TGTGCCAGCAGCGTACAGGGTCGAACCTACGAGCAGTACTTC. Translation: CASSVQGRTYEQYF. The rearrangement links TRBV2 to TRBJ2-7; TRBD1 is a possible D gene (6 bases). Germline-derived CDR1 and CDR2 are SNHLY and FYNNEI. This CDR3 is 14 amino acids long. Trimming cost V 6 bases and J 2 bases, with 14 bases left between them.

The rearrangement links TRBV29-1 to TRBJ1-4; 7 nucleotides match TRBD1. With V trimmed by 5 bases and J by 3 bases, 3 bases remained unmatched. CDR3 length: 13 amino acids. In germline, CDR1 is SQVTM, CDR2 ANQGSEA. The CDR3: CSVTGTANEKLFF. The CDR3, as DNA: TGCAGCGTTACCGGGACAGCTAATGAAAAACTGTTTTTT. The full variable domain, rest sourced from reference TRBV29-1 and TRBJ1-4, is SAVISQKPSRDICQRGTSLTIQCQVDSQVTMMFWYRQQPGQSLTLIATANQGSEATYESGFVIDKFPISRPNLTFSTLTVSNMSPEDSSIYLCSVTGTANEKLFFGSGTQLSVL.

The V call is TRBV5-1, the J call TRBJ1-2, with D maybe TRBD1 (5 bases). Trimming shortened V by 0 bases and J by 2 bases, and 11 bases separated the two germline ends. This CDR3 contains 15 residues. Looked up from germline, CDR1 is SGHRS and CDR2 is YFSETQ. The CDR3 here is CASSLAEGINYGYTF. Written as DNA, the CDR3 is TGCGCCAGCAGCTTGGCAGAGGGGATAAACTATGGCTACACCTTC.

The V gene is TRBV10-2, the J gene TRBJ2-1; D is undetermined. Germline CDR1 reads WSHSY; CDR2 reads SAAADI. The CDR3 sequence is 15 residues long. Trimming took off 6 bases at V and 3 bases at J, with 15 bases between the two ends. The CDR3 coding sequence is TGCGCCAGCAGATCATCCATACCGGGCTACAATGAGCAGTTCTTC. It translates to CASRSSIPGYNEQFF.

This clone was detected a few times. Other DNA sequences in the sample encode the same CDR3. This chain links TRBV7-2 with TRBJ2-7, with a possible D match to TRBD2 (5 bases). Trimming took off 2 bases at V and 2 bases at J, with 10 bases between the two ends. The CDR3 covers 14 residues. The germline gives CDR1 SGHTA, CDR2 FQGNSA. The CDR3 nucleotides are TGTGCCAGCAGCTTAATTGCCGGGGCCTACGAGCAGTACTTC. Its protein product is CASSLIAGAYEQYF.

This clone turned up a few times. The chain employs TRBV10-3 and TRBJ2-7, with D possibly being TRBD1 or TRBD2 (5 bases each). Germline V CDR1 and CDR2: ENHRY, SYGVKD. Trimming took 0 bases from V and 2 from J, leaving 11 bases between them. The CDR3 extends over 15 amino acids. CDR3 amino acids: CAISESGTGPYEQYF. The CDR3 DNA reads as TGTGCCATCAGTGAGTCAGGGACGGGCCCCTACGAGCAGTACTTC.

The V call is TRBV7-2, the J call TRBJ2-7; 8 bases match TRBD1. V lost 3 bases to trimming and J lost 1 base; unmatched junction nucleotides: 5. Per germline, CDR1 SGHTA and CDR2 FQGNSA. The CDR3 is 15 residues long. The CDR3 sequence is CASSFSTGGSYEQYF. The CDR3 DNA follows: TGTGCCAGCAGCTTTAGTACAGGGGGATCCTACGAGCAGTACTTC.

V and J are TRBV7-9 and TRBJ1-5; 9 positions match TRBD1. Germline loops: CDR1 SEHNR, CDR2 FQNEAQ (reference sequence). The CDR3 loop spans 16 amino acids. Trimming took 4 bases from V and 1 from J; bases not matched to a gene: 5. CDR3: CASSSWGQGSNQPQHF. DNA of the CDR3: TGTGCCAGCAGCTCCTGGGGACAGGGAAGCAATCAGCCCCAGCATTTT.

The chain uses TRBV9 and TRBJ2-3; D might be TRBD2 (6 bases). Trimming took off 0 bases at V and 6 bases at J, with 17 bases between the two ends. Germline CDR1 reads SGDLS; CDR2 reads YYNGEE. The CDR3 is made up of 16 amino acids. The CDR3 sequence is CASSVGHGGTWDTQYF. CDR3 coding DNA: TGTGCCAGCAGCGTAGGCCATGGCGGGACCTGGGATACGCAGTATTTT.

The chain carries TRBV5-1 and TRBJ2-7; 10 nucleotides align to TRBD1. V gave up 3 bases and J gave up 6 bases; unmatched junction bases: 12. This CDR3 has 16 amino acids. Germline V gene sequence: CDR1 SGHRS, CDR2 YFSETQ. For the CDR3, the DNA is TGCGCCAGCAGCTCGGGAGGAGGGACAGGGGTGGTCGAGCAGTACTTC. Amino acids: CASSSGGGTGVVEQYF.

The chain has TRBV28 and TRBJ1-5; 10 bases match TRBD1. The J segment lost 2 bases and the V segment lost 4 bases, leaving 2 bases of the junction unmatched. The CDR3 is 15 amino acids. Germline V gives CDR1 MDHEN, CDR2 SYDVKM. The CDR3 bases are TGTGCCAGCAGTTGGGGGACAGGGGGCAATCAGCCCCAGCATTTT. It yields the protein CASSWGTGGNQPQHF.